The clone carrying this T cell receptor beta chain was counted many times. Its matching antigen is unknown. Germline V gives CDR1 SGHVS, CDR2 FNYEAQ. This CDR3 has 18 amino acids. Trimming removed 5 bases from V and 7 bases from J; junction bases left unmatched: 12. Using its own MiXCR run on the reads, TCRdb lists one record per CDR3 protein. Among 800,000 to 950,000 distinct CDR3 sequences listed, approximately 29% were seen once. The data stem from a study of T cell repertoires in cytomegalovirus infection. The V call is TRBV7-6, the J call TRBJ1-6; TRBD1 matches 12 bases. The sequenced sample was cultured CD8+ T cells from PBMCs, obtained from culture after CMV antigen stimulation. The clonotype comes from a human donor in good health (CMV status not recorded). Some clones in this sample may be carry-over from other donors' samples. The CDR3 loop is CASSDGTGGRRRNSPLHF. DNA of the CDR3: TGTGCCAGCAGCGATGGGACAGGGGGCCGCCGGAGGAATTCACCCCTCCACTTT.